This TCR beta chain came from a study of PD-L1 blockade in urothelial cancer. Sequenced by immunoSEQ multiplex PCR; TCRdb stores in-frame clones only, minus some. The table lists 30,000 to 40,000 clones, 85% of them singletons, with roughly 15% in the top ten. Germline assignment: CDR1 WNHNN and CDR2 SYGVQD (reference sequence). The CDR3 consists of 15 residues. V lost 4 bases, J lost 5 bases, and 6 bases stayed unmatched. Time point in this sample: pretreatment peripheral blood. The chain recombines TRBV10-1 with TRBJ2-3, with 10 bases identical to TRBD2. The source material was PBMCs, sampled around atezolizumab (anti-PD-L1) treatment. The clonotype originates from a man older than 75 with urothelial cancer. Here the CDR3 reads CASSVIAGGIDTQYF. CDR3 coding DNA: TGCGCCAGCAGTGTAATAGCGGGAGGCATAGATACGCAGTATTTT.